A single sample is the source of the 5 T cell receptor beta chains below, sequenced in a study of response to subunit inactivated influenza vaccine. Each CDR3 protein is one row after TCRdb ran MiXCR on the RT-PCR reads. The sample carries more than 250,000 distinct CDR3 sequences, 21% recorded once. This specimen was PBMCs from blood, taken roughly 20 months after vaccination. The receptors were gathered from a man in his fifties or sixties who received an inactivated influenza vaccine.

This clonotype was counted many times. The chain combines TRBV10-3 with TRBJ1-2, with D unclear. Germline V gives CDR1 ENHRY, CDR2 SYGVKD. This CDR3 is 12 amino acids long. Trimming left V 3 bases short and J 7 bases short, with 9 bases between. CDR3 coding DNA: TGTGCCATCAGTGACTCCTACGGTGGCTACACCTTC. Protein product: CAISDSYGGYTF.

This clonotype was found a few times. V usage is TRBV12-3 or TRBV12-4 and J usage is TRBJ1-2; a possible D gene is TRBD1 (6 bases). Trimming removed 3 bases from V and 8 bases from J, with 10 bases in between. This CDR3 is 12 amino acids long. The CDR3: CASSFSGAGYTF. Here the CDR3 DNA reads TGTGCCAGCAGTTTTTCAGGGGCCGGCTACACCTTC.

The chain uses TRBV12-3 or TRBV12-4 and TRBJ1-1; possibly TRBD1 for D (6 bases). V lost 3 bases, J lost 1 base, and 9 bases lay in between. The CDR3 is 14 amino acids. The CDR3 here is CASSFGRGNTEAFF. The CDR3 DNA is TGTGCCAGCAGTTTCGGCAGGGGGAACACTGAAGCTTTCTTT.

There are a few counts of this clonotype. The chain carries TRBV4-2 and TRBJ2-4, with D uncertain. Looked up from germline, CDR1 is LGHNA and CDR2 is YNFKEQ. CDR3 length: 14 residues. The germline V and J ends were trimmed by 4 bases and 5 bases, with 12 bases remaining between them. The CDR3 reads CASSRRASENIQYF. In DNA, the CDR3 is TGTGCCAGCAGCCGAAGAGCCAGCGAAAACATTCAGTACTTC.

The chain links TRBV2 to TRBJ1-1, with D tentatively TRBD1 (6 bases). Trimming cost V 9 bases and J 3 bases, with 11 bases left between them. This CDR3 spans 12 amino acids. CDR1 SNHLY and CDR2 FYNNEI come from the germline V gene. DNA for the CDR3: TGTGCCAGTATTAACAGGGACACTGAAGCTTTCTTT. Amino acid sequence: CASINRDTEAFF.